These 7 T cell receptor beta chains originate from one sample sequenced in a study of blood T cell repertoires in COVID-19. Assay: immunoSEQ multiplex PCR; the TCRdb copy retains only in-frame clones and omits some. The table has about 300,000 clones, 80% to 90% seen once. The sample taken for sequencing was peripheral blood. All receptors derive from a woman aged 45-59 years with acute or convalescent COVID-19.

The gene calls are TRBV5-1 and TRBJ2-5, with a possible D match to TRBD2 (6 bases). CDR1 and CDR2 (germline): SGHRS, YFSETQ. The V and J ends lost 7 bases and 2 bases respectively, with 18 bases between them. The CDR3 runs to 15 residues. The CDR3 coding sequence is TGCGCCAGCGGACCTACAGGCGGGGAGCAAGAGACCCAGTACTTC. It is translated as CASGPTGGEQETQYF.

V is TRBV29-1 and J is TRBJ2-1, with D tentatively TRBD1 (7 bases). V was clipped by 6 bases and J by 0 bases, with 18 bases between them. This CDR3 has 16 residues. In germline, CDR1 is SQVTM, CDR2 ANQGSEA. CDR3 region: CSVVGGQPGSYNEQFF. DNA for the CDR3: TGCAGCGTCGTGGGGGGACAGCCCGGCTCCTACAATGAGCAGTTCTTC.

V usage is TRBV6-5 and J usage is TRBJ2-3; D uncertain. The CDR3 spans 12 residues. V lost 6 bases to trimming and J lost 5 bases, with 9 bases between them. Germline V CDR1 and CDR2: MNHEY, SVGAGI. The CDR3 region is CASSQHGDTQYF. As DNA, the CDR3 is TGTGCCAGCAGCCAACATGGAGATACGCAGTATTTT.

This sequence joins TRBV18 and TRBJ1-1; the D gene is possibly TRBD1 (5 bases). The V end lost 6 bases, the J end lost 5 bases, and 10 bases lay between the germline ends. The CDR3 spans 12 residues. Germline V gene lookup returns CDR1 KGHSH and CDR2 LQKENI. The CDR3 nucleotides read TGTGCCAGCTCCCCGGACACGACTGAAGCTTTCTTT. This gives the protein CASSPDTTEAFF.

Here the CDR3 DNA reads TGCGCCAGCAACCTACAGGGTCCCGCAGATACGCAGTATTTT. Residues: CASNLQGPADTQYF. The chain couples TRBV10-2 to TRBJ2-3; a weak D match, TRBD1 (6 bases). The V and J ends lost 7 bases and 4 bases respectively, with 15 bases between them. The V gene's germline CDR1 is WSHSY and CDR2 SAAADI. This CDR3 has 14 amino acids.

The chain uses TRBV12-5 and TRBJ2-5; D gene uncertain. The germline V gene has CDR1 LGHNT and CDR2 FRNRAP. V was cut by 2 bases and J by 5 bases, with 9 bases left in between. The CDR3 extends over 13 amino acids. The CDR3 coding sequence is TGTGCTAGTGGTTTGCCAGGATTTGAGACCCAGTACTTC. Amino acid sequence: CASGLPGFETQYF.

This chain joins TRBV2 and TRBJ2-5; 8 positions match TRBD2. The CDR3 has 14 residues. Looked up from germline, CDR1 is SNHLY and CDR2 is FYNNEI. V was clipped by 6 bases and J by 1 base; unmatched bases: 4. The CDR3: CASRERGTQETQYF. The DNA for the CDR3 is TGTGCCAGCAGGGAGCGGGGGACCCAAGAGACCCAGTACTTC. Drawing the rest from reference TRBV2 and TRBJ2-5, the complete variable domain is EPEVTQTPSHQVTQMGQEVILRCVPISNHLYFYWYRQILGQKVEFLVSFYNNEISEKSEIFDDQFSVERPDGSNFTLKIRSTKLEDSAMYFCASRERGTQETQYFGPGTRLLVL.